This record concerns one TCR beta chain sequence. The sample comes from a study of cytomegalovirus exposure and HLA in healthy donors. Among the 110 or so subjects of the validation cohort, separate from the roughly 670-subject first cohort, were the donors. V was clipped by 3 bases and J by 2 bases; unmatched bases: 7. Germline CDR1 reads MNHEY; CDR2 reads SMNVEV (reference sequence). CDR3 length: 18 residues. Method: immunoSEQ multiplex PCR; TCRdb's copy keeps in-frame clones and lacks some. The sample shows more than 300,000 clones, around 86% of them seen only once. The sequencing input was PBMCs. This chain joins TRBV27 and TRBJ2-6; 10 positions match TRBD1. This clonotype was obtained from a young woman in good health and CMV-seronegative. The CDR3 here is CASSLIGQGVTGANVLTF. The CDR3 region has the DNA TGTGCCAGCAGTTTGATAGGACAGGGGGTTACTGGGGCCAACGTCCTGACTTTC.